This section outlines one T cell receptor (beta chain) sequence together with its context. Produced via immunoSEQ multiplex PCR; TCRdb's table is partial and in-frame only. The sample carries fewer than 300,000 clones, 80% to 90% recorded once. This sample was included in a study of blood T cell repertoires in COVID-19. Trimming removed 5 bases from V and 5 bases from J; junction bases left unmatched: 7. There are 14 residues in the CDR3. In germline, CDR1 is LNHDA, CDR2 SQIVND (reference sequence). The sample comprised peripheral blood. The chain employs TRBV19 and TRBJ2-3; 7 bases line up with TRBD2. This clonotype was sampled from a man aged 80 or over with acute or convalescent COVID-19. The DNA for the CDR3 is TGTGCCAGTAGTGGAAGGGGAGGGAGAGATACGCAGTATTTT. It translates to CASSGRGGRDTQYF.